This T cell receptor (beta chain) comes out of a study of cytomegalovirus exposure and HLA in healthy donors. Findings of the study overall: Reportedly, TCR beta sequences accurately predicted HLA-A and HLA-B alleles in most subjects. The study designated around 150 TCR beta chains cytomegalovirus-associated. Sequencing had likely introduced a cluster of highly shared sequence variants as an artifact.

CDR1 and CDR2 from the germline V gene are SSHAT and FNYEAQ (reference sequence). The CDR3 totals 15 residues. As to this clone: Antigen unknown. A junction end diverges from the germline sequence, so it may reflect a read error.

At sampling all donors were nominally healthy, likely with unrecorded immune exposures. PCR amplification relied on 60 Vbeta primers (plus 13 Jbeta primers). Profiling relied on immunoSEQ multiplex PCR, and the TCRdb table lists in-frame clones only, not all of them. Of just under 65,000 clones listed, around 77% are singletons. The TCR comes from a woman aged 30 to 39 in good health and CMV-seronegative. The sample taken for sequencing was PBMCs. The chain uses TRBV7-7 and TRBJ2-7; the match to TRBD1 covers 11 bases. CDR3 coding DNA: TGTGCTAGCAGCCTCGGGACAGGGGGGGCCTACGAGCAGTACTTC. Its protein is CASSLGTGGAYEQYF.